The rows below give T cell receptor beta chains drawn from one sample of a study of blood T cell repertoires in COVID-19. Sequenced by immunoSEQ multiplex PCR; TCRdb stores in-frame clones only, minus some. The sample has roughly 120,000 clones, 88% seen once. Source material: peripheral blood. The receptors were gathered from a woman in her 50s with active or convalescent COVID-19. The CDR3 runs from the conserved cysteine through the conserved F or W. A D gene is named only where the DNA matches it firmly. Clone size is given for some rows only: seen once, a few or many times, or a class if the clone is expanded.

clone_size: -; d_call: -; v_call: TRBV11-3; j_call: TRBJ2-3; cdr3_nt: TGTGCCAGCAGCTTAGCGGGAGCCCGGGATACGCAGTATTTT; cdr3_aa: CASSLAGARDTQYF
clone_size: few; d_call: -; v_call: TRBV6-2/TRBV6-3; j_call: TRBJ1-4; cdr3_nt: TGTGCCAGCAGCTTCACAGGGACCGGTAATGAAAAACTGTTTTTT; cdr3_aa: CASSFTGTGNEKLFF
clone_size: -; d_call: TRBD1; v_call: TRBV6-2/TRBV6-3; j_call: TRBJ1-1; cdr3_nt: TGTGCCAGCAGGCCTACCGACAGGGCCACTGAAGCTTTCTTT; cdr3_aa: CASRPTDRATEAFF
clone_size: -; d_call: -; v_call: TRBV2; j_call: TRBJ2-7; cdr3_nt: TGTGCCAGCCTTCCGTATGCGGGAATGGGCGAGCAGTACTTC; cdr3_aa: CASLPYAGMGEQYF
clone_size: -; d_call: TRBD2; v_call: TRBV5-4; j_call: TRBJ2-1; cdr3_nt: TGTGCCAGCAGCTTGGCCGGCGGGAGGGGCGGCAATGAGCAGTTCTTC; cdr3_aa: CASSLAGGRGGNEQFF
clone_size: few; d_call: -; v_call: TRBV27; j_call: TRBJ1-5; cdr3_nt: TGTGCCAGCAGTTCTTGGGGGGGCAGAAAGAATCAGCCCCAGCATTTT; cdr3_aa: CASSSWGGRKNQPQHF
clone_size: -; d_call: TRBD2; v_call: TRBV7-2; j_call: TRBJ2-1; cdr3_nt: TGTGCCAGCAGCTTCTCTAGCGGTTCTAAGGGGCAGTTCTTC; cdr3_aa: CASSFSSGSKGQFF
clone_size: -; d_call: -; v_call: TRBV2; j_call: TRBJ1-3; cdr3_nt: TGTGCCAGCAGCCTAGAACAGGGTGGATCCTCTGGAAACACCATATATTTT; cdr3_aa: CASSLEQGGSSGNTIYF
clone_size: few; d_call: -; v_call: TRBV4-1; j_call: TRBJ2-7; cdr3_nt: TGCGCCAGCAGCCAAGAGACTCAGGGGCCAACCTACGAGCAGTACTTC; cdr3_aa: CASSQETQGPTYEQYF
clone_size: -; d_call: TRBD1; v_call: TRBV28; j_call: TRBJ1-5; cdr3_nt: TGTGCCAGCAGTCCGCCGCCGGGACAGGGTACCAATCAGCCCCAGCATTTT; cdr3_aa: CASSPPPGQGTNQPQHF
clone_size: -; d_call: -; v_call: TRBV27; j_call: TRBJ2-3; cdr3_nt: TGTGCCAGCAGTCCTTACAGGGATACGCAGTATTTT; cdr3_aa: CASSPYRDTQYF
clone_size: -; d_call: -; v_call: TRBV5-5; j_call: TRBJ2-6; cdr3_nt: TGTGCCAGCAGCTTTGGGGGCGGTGGGGCCAACGTCCTGACTTTC; cdr3_aa: CASSFGGGGANVLTF
clone_size: -; d_call: TRBD1; v_call: TRBV19; j_call: TRBJ2-7; cdr3_nt: TGTGCCAGTAGTACGAGACAGGGGGCCTACGAGCAGTACTTC; cdr3_aa: CASSTRQGAYEQYF
clone_size: -; d_call: TRBD1; v_call: TRBV24-1; j_call: TRBJ1-2; cdr3_nt: TGTGCCACCAGTGATTATGGGACAGGGCAAGATGGCTACACCTTC; cdr3_aa: CATSDYGTGQDGYTF
clone_size: -; d_call: -; v_call: TRBV24-1; j_call: TRBJ1-5; cdr3_nt: TGTGCCACCAGTGTTGAGAGAGCAGGGATGTATAGCAATCAGCCCCAGCATTTT; cdr3_aa: CATSVERAGMYSNQPQHF
clone_size: once; d_call: TRBD1; v_call: TRBV28; j_call: TRBJ2-1; cdr3_nt: TGTGCCAGCAGTTTGACAGGGGGGCGCAATGAGCAGTTCTTC; cdr3_aa: CASSLTGGRNEQFF
clone_size: -; d_call: TRBD1; v_call: TRBV5-4; j_call: TRBJ2-1; cdr3_nt: TGTGCCAGCAGCCCACCCCCCGGGACAGGGTATTACAATGAGCAGTTCTTC; cdr3_aa: CASSPPPGTGYYNEQFF
clone_size: -; d_call: -; v_call: TRBV12-5; j_call: TRBJ2-7; cdr3_nt: TGTGCTAGTGGTTTGGGGAGCGGAGCCTCCTACGAGCAGTACTTC; cdr3_aa: CASGLGSGASYEQYF
clone_size: -; d_call: TRBD1; v_call: TRBV11-2; j_call: TRBJ1-4; cdr3_nt: TGTGCCAGCAGCCGGGACAGGGGTGGAGAAAAACTGTTTTTT; cdr3_aa: CASSRDRGGEKLFF
clone_size: few; d_call: TRBD1; v_call: TRBV7-9; j_call: TRBJ1-2; cdr3_nt: TGTGCCAGCAGCAGGACAGGGGGCGGGGATGGCTACACCTTC; cdr3_aa: CASSRTGGGDGYTF
clone_size: once; d_call: TRBD2; v_call: TRBV7-3; j_call: TRBJ2-5; cdr3_nt: TGTGCCAGCAGCGAGTCTAGCGGGAGTGGAGAGACCCAGTACTTC; cdr3_aa: CASSESSGSGETQYF
clone_size: -; d_call: -; v_call: TRBV9; j_call: TRBJ2-1; cdr3_nt: TGTGCCAGCAGCCTGAATGAGGACAATGAGCAGTTCTTC; cdr3_aa: CASSLNEDNEQFF
clone_size: -; d_call: -; v_call: TRBV4-2; j_call: TRBJ2-1; cdr3_nt: TGTGCCAGCAGCCAGCCCAGGGGAGTGGATGAGCAGTTCTTC; cdr3_aa: CASSQPRGVDEQFF
clone_size: -; d_call: -; v_call: TRBV2; j_call: TRBJ2-2; cdr3_nt: TGTGCCAGCAGCTCCCAGGGATCCGGGGAGCTGTTTTTT; cdr3_aa: CASSSQGSGELFF
clone_size: -; d_call: -; v_call: TRBV6-2/TRBV6-3; j_call: TRBJ1-2; cdr3_nt: TGTGCCAGCAGTTACTCGGGAGGGGGAAGGTCTGGCTACACCTTC; cdr3_aa: CASSYSGGGRSGYTF
clone_size: -; d_call: -; v_call: TRBV15; j_call: TRBJ1-4; cdr3_nt: TGTGCCACCAGCGGGAGAGACCGGGGGAATGAAAAACTGTTTTTT; cdr3_aa: CATSGRDRGNEKLFF
clone_size: once; d_call: -; v_call: TRBV6-5; j_call: TRBJ2-3; cdr3_nt: TGTGCCAGCAGTTACAACAGAGATACGCAGTATTTT; cdr3_aa: CASSYNRDTQYF
clone_size: -; d_call: -; v_call: TRBV12-3/TRBV12-4; j_call: TRBJ2-2; cdr3_nt: TGTGCCAGCAGGCTGAGGGCCGGGGAGCTGTTTTTT; cdr3_aa: CASRLRAGELFF
clone_size: -; d_call: -; v_call: TRBV3-1/TRBV3-2; j_call: TRBJ1-3; cdr3_nt: TGTGCCAGCAGCCAAAAGGGGGGGTACTCTGGAAACACCATATATTTT; cdr3_aa: CASSQKGGYSGNTIYF
clone_size: -; d_call: TRBD2; v_call: TRBV27; j_call: TRBJ2-3; cdr3_nt: TGTGCCAGCAGAACAATAGCGGGAAGGGGATATACGCAGTATTTT; cdr3_aa: CASRTIAGRGYTQYF
clone_size: once; d_call: -; v_call: TRBV6-6; j_call: TRBJ2-4; cdr3_nt: TGTGCCAGCAGTTACGAGCTAGCCAAAAACATTCAGTACTTC; cdr3_aa: CASSYELAKNIQYF
clone_size: -; d_call: -; v_call: TRBV21-1; j_call: TRBJ1-1; cdr3_nt: TGTGCCAGCAGCCAACGCCGGGGGGGGGCTGAAGCTTTCTTT; cdr3_aa: CASSQRRGGAEAFF
clone_size: -; d_call: -; v_call: TRBV10-3; j_call: TRBJ2-7; cdr3_nt: TGTGCCATCAGTGAGTCGAAGGCCGGGAGTTACGAGCAGTACTTC; cdr3_aa: CAISESKAGSYEQYF
clone_size: -; d_call: TRBD2; v_call: TRBV18; j_call: TRBJ2-3; cdr3_nt: TGTGCCAGCTCACGCAGGGCCCTAGCGGGAGTTGATACGCAGTATTTT; cdr3_aa: CASSRRALAGVDTQYF
clone_size: -; d_call: TRBD1; v_call: TRBV6-5; j_call: TRBJ2-2; cdr3_nt: TGTGCCAGCAAAGACAGGGTCGGCACCGGGGAGCTGTTTTTT; cdr3_aa: CASKDRVGTGELFF
clone_size: -; d_call: TRBD2; v_call: TRBV28; j_call: TRBJ2-7; cdr3_nt: TGTGCCAGCAGTTCAGTGTACGGGGGGATATACGAGCAGTACTTC; cdr3_aa: CASSSVYGGIYEQYF
clone_size: once; d_call: TRBD2; v_call: TRBV9; j_call: TRBJ2-5; cdr3_nt: TGTGCCAGCAGCGTTCATCCCGGGAGGGCTGCAAACTTC; cdr3_aa: CASSVHPGRAANF
clone_size: -; d_call: TRBD1; v_call: TRBV18; j_call: TRBJ1-5; cdr3_nt: TGTGCCAGCTCACCTCAGGGGGCGGAGGTAGGTCAGCCCCAGCATTTT; cdr3_aa: CASSPQGAEVGQPQHF
clone_size: -; d_call: -; v_call: TRBV10-3; j_call: TRBJ1-1; cdr3_nt: TGTGCCACCCAGTATGCAGGAAACACTGAAGCTTTCTTT; cdr3_aa: CATQYAGNTEAFF
clone_size: -; d_call: TRBD1; v_call: TRBV6-5; j_call: TRBJ1-5; cdr3_nt: TGTGCCAGCAGCGCCGGGACAGGGTTCACTCAGCCCCAGCATTTT; cdr3_aa: CASSAGTGFTQPQHF
clone_size: -; d_call: TRBD2; v_call: TRBV7-2; j_call: TRBJ2-7; cdr3_nt: TGTGCCAGCAGCTTTCCTAGCGGGAGAACTTACGAGCAGTACTTC; cdr3_aa: CASSFPSGRTYEQYF
clone_size: -; d_call: -; v_call: TRBV6-1; j_call: TRBJ1-5; cdr3_nt: TGTGCCAGCAGTGAAGGATATGTTGAGGCACAGCCCCAGCATTTT; cdr3_aa: CASSEGYVEAQPQHF
clone_size: -; d_call: -; v_call: TRBV4-1; j_call: TRBJ2-7; cdr3_nt: TGCGCCAGCAGCCAAGTTAGTAGAACAGGTCGCGAGCAGTACTTC; cdr3_aa: CASSQVSRTGREQYF
clone_size: -; d_call: -; v_call: TRBV4-2; j_call: TRBJ2-7; cdr3_nt: TGTGCCAGCAGCCAAGATCGAGCCCAACCGGGCGGGGACGAGCAGTACTTC; cdr3_aa: CASSQDRAQPGGDEQYF
clone_size: -; d_call: TRBD2; v_call: TRBV6-5; j_call: TRBJ2-7; cdr3_nt: TGTGCCAGCAGGACTAGCGGGATTAGCGAGCAGTACTTC; cdr3_aa: CASRTSGISEQYF
clone_size: -; d_call: TRBD2; v_call: TRBV3-1/TRBV3-2; j_call: TRBJ2-1; cdr3_nt: TGTGCCAGCAGCCCCTCGGGGGGGGGCTACAATGAGCAGTTCTTC; cdr3_aa: CASSPSGGGYNEQFF
clone_size: -; d_call: TRBD1; v_call: TRBV23-1; j_call: TRBJ2-3; cdr3_nt: TGCGCCAGCAGTCAAAGGGGACAGGGAGAAGATACGCAGTATTTT; cdr3_aa: CASSQRGQGEDTQYF